The clone carrying this T cell receptor (beta chain) was counted a few times. Its antigen is unidentified. 5'RACE, which relied on constant-segment primers, yielded TCR alpha and TCR beta cDNA libraries carrying sample barcodes and UMIs. TCRdb re-called the 5' RACE reads with MiXCR, one entry per CDR3 protein. The sample holds 350,000 to 500,000 distinct CDR3 sequences, around 19% seen once. Germline values: CDR1 SNHLY, CDR2 FYNNEI. With V trimmed by 2 bases and J by 2 bases, 12 bases remained unmatched. The CDR3 spans 18 residues. This record comes from a study of T-cell memory formation after mild COVID-19. Overall study findings and caveats: Contracting CD4+ clones were located mainly in CM and EM, and CD8+ clones in EMRA. CD4/CD8 balance held among clones contracting day 15 to 85, and later expanders leaned CD4+.

The origin of this receptor is an adult woman who had mild COVID-19 (a few samples of this study predate the infection). Cell type and time point are not known. The specimen was PBMCs or a T cell subset sorted from them (not recorded which). J is TRBJ2-5 and V is TRBV2; 9 nucleotides match TRBD2. CDR3 amino acids: CASSELSSSGKNQETQYF. CDR3 coding DNA: TGTGCCAGCAGTGAACTCAGCTCTAGCGGGAAGAATCAAGAGACCCAGTACTTC.